The T cell receptor beta chain under discussion was sequenced for a study of PD-1 blockade in classical Hodgkin lymphoma. At the level of the study: With a 2-week interval, patients received intravenous nivolumab at 3 mg/kg.

There are 15 residues in the CDR3. Between the trimmed V and J ends, which lost 1 base and 1 base, there was a span of 9 bases. Looked up from germline, CDR1 is KGHSH and CDR2 is LQKENI. Measured with immunoSEQ multiplex PCR; TCRdb has only the in-frame clones, and not every one. The sample shows around 50,000 clones, around four fifths of them seen only once. Study results and limitations: Patients who responded completely had about the same baseline diversity as newly diagnosed patients.

Time point in this sample: cycle 4 day 1 (C4D1), after 6 weeks of nivolumab. In every patient, relapse followed autologous stem cell transplantation, while exposure to brentuximab vedotin differed. Patients showed best responses of complete response, partial response or progressive disease. Points on this clone: The antigen remains undetermined.

The specimen was peripheral blood mononuclear cells (PBMCs), collected before the fourth cycle of nivolumab. The receptor was isolated from a human donor with classical Hodgkin lymphoma. This chain links TRBV18 with TRBJ2-3; maybe TRBD1 (6 bases). For the CDR3, the DNA is TGTGCCAGCTCACCACGACAGGTTCGCACAGATACGCAGTATTTT. Translating it yields CASSPRQVRTDTQYF. The complete variable domain, with remaining parts taken from reference TRBV18 and TRBJ2-3, reads NAGVMQNPRHLVRRRGQEARLRCSPMKGHSHVYWYRQLPEEGLKFMVYLQKENIIDESGMPKERFSAEFPKEGPSILRIQQVVRGDSAAYFCASSPRQVRTDTQYFGPGTRLTVL.